This entry lists 15 T cell receptor beta chains sequenced from one sample in a study of cytomegalovirus exposure and HLA in healthy donors. The PCR had 60 Vbeta and 13 Jbeta primers. TCRdb's table, derived via immunoSEQ multiplex PCR, lists solely in-frame clones and lacks some. This repertoire shows tens of thousands of clones, roughly 78% found once; its top ten account for 4.5%. Sequencing was performed on PBMCs. The receptors derive from a man between 35 and 55 years old in good health and CMV-seronegative.

The chain carries TRBV14 and TRBJ1-1, with TRBD1 matching 8 bases. The CDR3 length is 12 residues. With 3 bases clipped from V and 13 bases from J, the junction kept 7 bases outside the gene matches. From germline, CDR1 is SGHDN and CDR2 FVKESK. CDR3 residues: CASSQDRVALFF. The CDR3 DNA follows: TGTGCCAGCAGCCAGGACAGGGTCGCACTTTTCTTT. The full variable domain, rest sourced from reference TRBV14 and TRBJ1-1, is EAGVTQFPSHSVIEKGQTVTLRCDPISGHDNLYWYRRVMGKEIKFLLHFVKESKQDESGMPNNRFLAERTGGTYSTLKVQPAELEDSGVYFCASSQDRVALFFGQGTRLTVV.

The rearrangement joins TRBV6-1 to TRBJ1-5; the D gene is possibly TRBD1 (6 bases). With 7 bases removed from V and 6 bases from J, the gap between germline ends came to 16 bases. Germline loops: CDR1 MNHNS, CDR2 SASEGT. The CDR3 extends over 14 amino acids. CDR3 loop: CASTIGGAGQPQHF. The DNA of the CDR3 is TGTGCCAGCACCATCGGGGGGGCAGGTCAGCCCCAGCATTTT.

This clone was seen only once. The chain uses TRBV27 and TRBJ1-4; the D is unclear. V shed 0 bases and J shed 5 bases, with 13 bases lying between them. This CDR3 has 16 residues. CDR1 is MNHEY, CDR2 SMNVEV, per germline (reference sequence). CDR3 sequence reads: CASSLSVGRNNEKLFF. In DNA form, the CDR3 reads TGTGCCAGCAGTTTATCTGTAGGCAGGAACAATGAAAAACTGTTTTTT.

V gene TRBV5-1 combines with J gene TRBJ2-7; 10 bases are shared with TRBD2. The germline gives CDR1 SGHRS, CDR2 YFSETQ. The length of the CDR3 is 14 residues. Germline trimming cut 1 base from V and 5 bases from J; bases unmatched to any gene: 3. CDR3 nucleotide sequence: TGCGCCAGCAGCTTGACTAGCGGGATGAACGAGCAGTACTTC. It specifies CASSLTSGMNEQYF. Supplemented by reference TRBV5-1 and TRBJ2-7, the full variable domain reads KAGVTQTPRYLIKTRGQQVTLSCSPISGHRSVSWYQQTPGQGLQFLFEYFSETQRNKGNFPGRFSGRQFSNSRSEMNVSTLELGDSALYLCASSLTSGMNEQYFGPGTRLTVT.

This chain links TRBV7-9 with TRBJ1-2; 9 nucleotides align to TRBD1. The CDR3 loop spans 16 amino acids. Germline values: CDR1 SEHNR, CDR2 FQNEAQ (reference sequence). V lost 5 bases and J lost 7; bases outside the gene matches: 14. This chain's CDR3 is CASSRITTGGAVGYTF. CDR3 coding DNA: TGTGCCAGCAGCCGAATAACCACAGGGGGCGCGGTTGGCTACACCTTC.

The V gene is TRBV6-1, the J gene TRBJ2-7, with no clear D. The CDR3 spans 12 residues. CDR1 and CDR2 from the germline V gene are MNHNS and SASEGT. V lost 5 bases, J lost 9 bases, and 14 bases lay in between. The CDR3 DNA reads TGTGCCAGCAGTTCACAGCCCGCTGGGCAGTACTTC. This gives the protein CASSSQPAGQYF.

The V gene is TRBV25-1, the J gene TRBJ1-5; the D gene is possibly TRBD1 (5 bases). The CDR3 runs to 17 residues. The V gene's germline CDR1 is MGHDK and CDR2 SYGVNS. V dropped 4 bases and J dropped 1 base, with 17 bases sitting between them. The DNA of the CDR3 is TGTGCCAGCAGTGTATCCGGGGGGAAGAGGAGCAATCAGCCCCAGCATTTT. It is translated as CASSVSGGKRSNQPQHF.

This clone was counted once. V is TRBV7-2 and J is TRBJ2-3; 13 positions agree with TRBD2. The CDR3 is 16 amino acids. Losses at the gene ends were 1 base for V and 7 bases for J; bases not matched to a gene: 5. CDR1 SGHTA and CDR2 FQGNSA come from the germline V gene. CDR3 sequence (DNA): TGTGCCAGCAGCTTAGAGGGGACTAGCGGGACTTATACGCAGTATTTT. As protein: CASSLEGTSGTYTQYF.

CDR3 residues: CASSLGGQGSSYEQYF. The CDR3 DNA sequence: TGCGCCAGCAGCTTGGGGGGACAGGGTAGCTCCTACGAGCAGTACTTC. This rearrangement joins TRBV5-1 to TRBJ2-7, with TRBD1 identical over 9 bases. Germline CDR1 reads SGHRS; CDR2 reads YFSETQ. Trimming at V came to 0 bases and at J to 0 bases, leaving 4 bases not matched to a gene. This CDR3 contains 16 residues.

The chain recombines TRBV30 with TRBJ2-7, with 15 bases lining up with TRBD2. The CDR3 extends over 16 amino acids. CDR1 and CDR2 (germline): GTSNPN, SVGIG (reference sequence). The ends lost 3 bases at V and 5 bases at J; junction bases unmatched: 8. The CDR3 DNA reads as TGTGCCTGGAGAGGACTAGCGGGAGGGCCTAGGGACGAGCAGTACTTC. Protein product: CAWRGLAGGPRDEQYF. Full variable domain (rest looked up from reference TRBV30 and TRBJ2-7): SQTIHQWPATLVQPVGSPLSLECTVEGTSNPNLYWYRQAAGRGLQLLFYSVGIGQISSEVPQNLSASRPQDRQFILSSKKLLLSDSGFYLCAWRGLAGGPRDEQYFGPGTRLTVT.

The chain is built from TRBV7-3 and TRBJ2-1; possibly TRBD2 for D (6 bases). The CDR3 consists of 14 residues. Trimming removed 9 bases at V and 6 bases at J, with 18 bases between. CDR1 SGHTA and CDR2 FQGTGA come from the germline V gene. CDR3 bases: TGTGCCAGTTCCATCGGCGGGAAGAGCAATGAGCAGTTCTTC. It encodes CASSIGGKSNEQFF.

This clone is labeled medium-sized. The chain employs TRBV2 and TRBJ1-3; the D gene is possibly TRBD1 (5 bases). The CDR3 loop spans 15 amino acids. V lost 1 base to trimming and J lost 2 bases, with 9 bases between them. Looked up from germline, CDR1 is SNHLY and CDR2 is FYNNEI. CDR3 amino acids: CASSEDRRAGNTIYF. CDR3 nucleotide sequence: TGTGCCAGCAGTGAAGACAGGAGAGCTGGAAACACCATATATTTT.

This clone was detected only a few times. The chain links TRBV10-2 to TRBJ2-3, with 9 bases lining up with TRBD2. This CDR3 region has 17 residues. The V gene end was trimmed by 3 bases and the J gene end by 2 bases; junction bases not matched to a gene: 9. Germline CDR1 and CDR2: WSHSY and SAAADI. CDR3 coding DNA: TGCGCCAGCAGTGAAAGACGGCTAGCGGGATACACAGATACGCAGTATTTT. Amino acid sequence: CASSERRLAGYTDTQYF.

In this sample, this clone turned up a few times. The V and J genes are TRBV30 and TRBJ1-4; D perhaps matches TRBD1 (5 bases). The germline gives CDR1 GTSNPN, CDR2 SVGIG (reference sequence). The CDR3 has 13 amino acids. V dropped 7 bases and J dropped 2 bases, with 11 bases sitting between them. CDR3 bases: TGTGCCTCCCAGGGAGGGACTAATGAAAAACTGTTTTTT. Amino acid sequence: CASQGGTNEKLFF.

The rearrangement uses TRBV5-1 and TRBJ2-7; D ambiguous. Germline V gives CDR1 SGHRS, CDR2 YFSETQ. The germline V and J ends were trimmed by 0 bases and 2 bases, with 12 bases remaining between them. The CDR3 runs 15 residues. Written as DNA, the CDR3 is TGCGCCAGCAGCTTGGGAGGCAGCTACCCCTACGAGCAGTACTTC. This codes for CASSLGGSYPYEQYF.